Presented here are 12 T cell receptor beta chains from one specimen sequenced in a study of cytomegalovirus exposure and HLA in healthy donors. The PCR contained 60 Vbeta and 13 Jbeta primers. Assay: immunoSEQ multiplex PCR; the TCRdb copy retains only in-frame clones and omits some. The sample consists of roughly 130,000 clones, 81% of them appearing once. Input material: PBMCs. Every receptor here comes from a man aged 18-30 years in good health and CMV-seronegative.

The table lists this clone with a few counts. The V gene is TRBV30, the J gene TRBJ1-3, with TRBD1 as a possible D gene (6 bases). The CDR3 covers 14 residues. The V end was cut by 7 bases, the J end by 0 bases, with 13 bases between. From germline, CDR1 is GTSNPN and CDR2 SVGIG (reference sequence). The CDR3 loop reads CALEQGYSGNTIYF. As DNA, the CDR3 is TGTGCCTTAGAGCAGGGGTACTCTGGAAACACCATATATTTT.

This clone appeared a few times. The chain's CDR3 is CASSPYPLGGYEQYF. The CDR3 DNA follows: TGTGCCAGCTCACCCTACCCCCTGGGGGGCTACGAGCAGTACTTC. This chain joins TRBV18 and TRBJ2-7, with D perhaps matching TRBD2 (6 bases). The CDR3 is made up of 15 amino acids. Germline lookup yields CDR1 KGHSH and CDR2 LQKENI. The ends were cut back, 3 bases at V and 3 bases at J, with 15 bases in the middle.

The CDR3 DNA reads TGTGCCAGCAGTTTTGGGAGCTACAATGAGCAGTTCTTC. It yields the protein CASSFGSYNEQFF. This chain uses TRBV28 with TRBJ2-1; D perhaps matches TRBD2 (5 bases). V was shortened by 3 bases and J by 3 bases, with 6 bases between the two germline ends. CDR3 length: 13 residues. Germline values: CDR1 MDHEN, CDR2 SYDVKM.

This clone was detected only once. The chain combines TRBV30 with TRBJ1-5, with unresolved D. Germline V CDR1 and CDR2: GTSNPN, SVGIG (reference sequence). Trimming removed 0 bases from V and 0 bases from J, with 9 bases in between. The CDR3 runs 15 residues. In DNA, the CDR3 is TGTGCCTGGAGTGTACTCATCGGTAGCAATCAGCCCCAGCATTTT. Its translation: CAWSVLIGSNQPQHF.

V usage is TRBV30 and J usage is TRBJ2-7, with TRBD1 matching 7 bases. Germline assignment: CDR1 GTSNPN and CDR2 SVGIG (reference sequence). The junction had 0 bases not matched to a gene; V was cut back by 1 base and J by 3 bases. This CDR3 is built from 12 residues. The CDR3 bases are TGTGCCTGGAGTGCAGGGGGCTACGAGCAGTACTTC. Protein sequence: CAWSAGGYEQYF. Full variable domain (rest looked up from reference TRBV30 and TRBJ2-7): SQTIHQWPATLVQPVGSPLSLECTVEGTSNPNLYWYRQAAGRGLQLLFYSVGIGQISSEVPQNLSASRPQDRQFILSSKKLLLSDSGFYLCAWSAGGYEQYFGPGTRLTVT.

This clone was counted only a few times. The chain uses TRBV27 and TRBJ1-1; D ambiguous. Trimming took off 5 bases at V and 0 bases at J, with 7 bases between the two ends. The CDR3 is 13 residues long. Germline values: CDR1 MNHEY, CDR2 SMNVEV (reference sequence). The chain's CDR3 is CASSPQMNTEAFF. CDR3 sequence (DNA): TGTGCCAGCAGTCCACAGATGAACACTGAAGCTTTCTTT.

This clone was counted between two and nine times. The CDR3 spells CASSVESGQGLGYTF. Here the CDR3 DNA reads TGTGCCAGCAGCGTAGAGTCCGGACAGGGCCTAGGCTACACCTTC. This chain connects TRBV9 to TRBJ1-2, with 8 bases aligning to TRBD1. V lost 0 bases to trimming and J lost 8 bases; unmatched junction nucleotides: 9. CDR3 length equals 15 residues. The germline gives CDR1 SGDLS, CDR2 YYNGEE.

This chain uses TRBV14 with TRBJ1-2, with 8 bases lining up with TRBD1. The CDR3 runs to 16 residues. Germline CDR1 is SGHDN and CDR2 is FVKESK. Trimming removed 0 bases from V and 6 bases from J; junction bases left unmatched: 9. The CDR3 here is CASSQEDREIWDGYTF. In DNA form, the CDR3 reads TGTGCCAGCAGCCAAGAGGACAGGGAGATTTGGGATGGCTACACCTTC.

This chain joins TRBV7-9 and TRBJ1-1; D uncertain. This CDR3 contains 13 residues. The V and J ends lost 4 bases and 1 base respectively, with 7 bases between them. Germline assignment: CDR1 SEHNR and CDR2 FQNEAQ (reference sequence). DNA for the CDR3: TGTGCCAGCAGCTCAATGAGGAACACTGAAGCTTTCTTT. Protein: CASSSMRNTEAFF.

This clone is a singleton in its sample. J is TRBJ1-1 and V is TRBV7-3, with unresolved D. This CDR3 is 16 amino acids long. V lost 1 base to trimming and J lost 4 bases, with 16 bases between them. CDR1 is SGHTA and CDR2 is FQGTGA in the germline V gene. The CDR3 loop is CASSLMGGKGGTEAFF. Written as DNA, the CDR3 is TGTGCCAGCAGCTTAATGGGAGGGAAGGGCGGCACTGAAGCTTTCTTT.

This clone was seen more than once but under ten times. The CDR3 sequence is CASSPGQGADTEAFF. CDR3 coding DNA: TGTGCCAGCAGCCCAGGACAGGGGGCGGACACTGAAGCTTTCTTT. The J gene is TRBJ1-1, the V gene TRBV5-8; 11 positions agree with TRBD1. Trimming took 4 bases from V and 3 from J; bases not matched to a gene: 5. There are 15 residues in the CDR3. Germline V gene lookup returns CDR1 SGHTS and CDR2 YDEGEE.

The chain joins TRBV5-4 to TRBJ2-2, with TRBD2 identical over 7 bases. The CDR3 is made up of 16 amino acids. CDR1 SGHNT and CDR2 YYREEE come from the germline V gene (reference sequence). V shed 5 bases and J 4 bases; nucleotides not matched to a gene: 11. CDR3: CASRPRGEGGTGELFF. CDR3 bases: TGTGCCAGCAGACCCCGGGGGGAAGGAGGCACCGGGGAGCTGTTTTTT. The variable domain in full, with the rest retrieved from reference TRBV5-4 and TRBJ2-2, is ETGVTQSPTHLIKTRGQQVTLRCSSQSGHNTVSWYQQALGQGPQFIFQYYREEENGRGNFPPRFSGLQFPNYSSELNVNALELDDSALYLCASRPRGEGGTGELFFGEGSRLTVL.